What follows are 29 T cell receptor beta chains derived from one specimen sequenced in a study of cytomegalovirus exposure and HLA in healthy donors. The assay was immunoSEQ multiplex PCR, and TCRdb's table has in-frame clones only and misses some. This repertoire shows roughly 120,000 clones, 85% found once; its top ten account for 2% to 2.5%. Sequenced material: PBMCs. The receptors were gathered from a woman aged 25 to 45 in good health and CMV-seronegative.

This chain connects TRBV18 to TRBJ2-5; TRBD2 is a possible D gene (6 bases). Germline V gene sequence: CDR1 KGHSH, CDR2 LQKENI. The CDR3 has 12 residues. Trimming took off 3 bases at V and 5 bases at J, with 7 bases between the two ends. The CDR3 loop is CASSPGRETQYF. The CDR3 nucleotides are TGTGCCAGCTCACCGGGGAGGGAGACCCAGTACTTC.

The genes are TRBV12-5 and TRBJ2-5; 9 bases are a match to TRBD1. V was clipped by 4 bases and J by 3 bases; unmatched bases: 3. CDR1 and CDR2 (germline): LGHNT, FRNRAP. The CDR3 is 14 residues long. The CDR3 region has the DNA TGTGCTAGTGGTTCCTGGACAGGGGAAGAGACCCAGTACTTC. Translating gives CASGSWTGEETQYF.

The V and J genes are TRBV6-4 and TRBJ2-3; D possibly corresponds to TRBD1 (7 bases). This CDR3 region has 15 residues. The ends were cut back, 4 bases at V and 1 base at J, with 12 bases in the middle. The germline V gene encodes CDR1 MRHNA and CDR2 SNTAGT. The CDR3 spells CASSVTGEGTDTQYF. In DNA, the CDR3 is TGTGCCAGCAGTGTCACAGGGGAGGGCACAGATACGCAGTATTTT.

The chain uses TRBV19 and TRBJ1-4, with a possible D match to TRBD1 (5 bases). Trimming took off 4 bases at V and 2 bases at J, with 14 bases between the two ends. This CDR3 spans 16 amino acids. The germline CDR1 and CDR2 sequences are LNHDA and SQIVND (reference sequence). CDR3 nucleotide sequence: TGTGCCAGTAGTAGTCGGGGGGTGCAGACTAATGAAAAACTGTTTTTT. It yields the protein CASSSRGVQTNEKLFF.

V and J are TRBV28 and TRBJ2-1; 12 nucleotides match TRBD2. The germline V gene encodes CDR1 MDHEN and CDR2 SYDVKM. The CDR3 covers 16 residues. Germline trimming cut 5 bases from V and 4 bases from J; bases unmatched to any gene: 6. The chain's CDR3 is CASSTPSGGAYNEQFF. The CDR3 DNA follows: TGTGCCAGCAGTACGCCTAGCGGGGGGGCGTACAATGAGCAGTTCTTC.

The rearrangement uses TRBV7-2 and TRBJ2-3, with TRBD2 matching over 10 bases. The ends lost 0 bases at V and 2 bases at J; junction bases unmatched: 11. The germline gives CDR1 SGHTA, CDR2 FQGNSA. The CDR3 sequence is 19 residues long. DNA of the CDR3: TGTGCCAGCAGCTTAGCGCATAGCCGACTAGCGGGCGCCACAGATACGCAGTATTTT. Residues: CASSLAHSRLAGATDTQYF.

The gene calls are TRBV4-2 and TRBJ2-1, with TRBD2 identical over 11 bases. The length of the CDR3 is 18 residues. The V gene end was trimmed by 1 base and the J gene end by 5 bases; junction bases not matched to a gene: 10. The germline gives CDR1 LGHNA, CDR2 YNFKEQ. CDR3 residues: CASSQAGPSGGPHNEQFF. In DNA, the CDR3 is TGTGCCAGCAGCCAAGCGGGCCCTAGCGGGGGGCCCCACAATGAGCAGTTCTTC.

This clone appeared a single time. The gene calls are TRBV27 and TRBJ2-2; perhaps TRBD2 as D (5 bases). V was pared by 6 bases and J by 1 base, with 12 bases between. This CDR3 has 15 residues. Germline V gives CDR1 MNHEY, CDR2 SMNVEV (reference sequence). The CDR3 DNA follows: TGTGCCAGCAGGGACCTACGGGGGAACACCGGGGAGCTGTTTTTT. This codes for CASRDLRGNTGELFF.

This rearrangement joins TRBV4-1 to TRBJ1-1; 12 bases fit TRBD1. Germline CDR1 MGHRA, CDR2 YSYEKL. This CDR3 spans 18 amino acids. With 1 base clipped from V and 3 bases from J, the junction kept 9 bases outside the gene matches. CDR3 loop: CASSQVGQGASRDTEAFF. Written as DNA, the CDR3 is TGCGCCAGCAGCCAAGTGGGACAGGGGGCATCTAGGGACACTGAAGCTTTCTTT.

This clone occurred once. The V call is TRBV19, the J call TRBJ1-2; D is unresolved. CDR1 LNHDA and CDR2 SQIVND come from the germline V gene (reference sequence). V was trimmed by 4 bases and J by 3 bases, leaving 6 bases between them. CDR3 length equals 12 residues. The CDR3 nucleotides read TGTGCCAGTAGTAAGGACTACTATGGCTACACCTTC. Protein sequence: CASSKDYYGYTF.

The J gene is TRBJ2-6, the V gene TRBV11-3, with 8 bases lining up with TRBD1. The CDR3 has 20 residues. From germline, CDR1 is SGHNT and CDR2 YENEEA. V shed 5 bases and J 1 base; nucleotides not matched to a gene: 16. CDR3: CASSPSRQGLSLSGANVLTF. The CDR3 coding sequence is TGTGCCAGCAGCCCTTCTCGACAGGGGCTGTCTCTTTCTGGGGCCAACGTCCTGACTTTC.

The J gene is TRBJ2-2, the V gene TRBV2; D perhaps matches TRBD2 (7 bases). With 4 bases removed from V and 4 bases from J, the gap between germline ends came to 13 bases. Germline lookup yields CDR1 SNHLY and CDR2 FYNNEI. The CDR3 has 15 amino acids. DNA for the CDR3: TGTGCCAGCAGTGCGGGGGGCAGAGTCACCGGGGAGCTGTTTTTT. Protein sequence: CASSAGGRVTGELFF. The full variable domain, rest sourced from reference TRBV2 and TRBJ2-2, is EPEVTQTPSHQVTQMGQEVILRCVPISNHLYFYWYRQILGQKVEFLVSFYNNEISEKSEIFDDQFSVERPDGSNFTLKIRSTKLEDSAMYFCASSAGGRVTGELFFGEGSRLTVL.

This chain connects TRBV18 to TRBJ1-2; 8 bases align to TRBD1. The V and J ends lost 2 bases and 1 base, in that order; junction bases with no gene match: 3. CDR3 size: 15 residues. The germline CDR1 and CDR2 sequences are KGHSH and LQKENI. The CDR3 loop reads CASSPRGQDNYGYTF. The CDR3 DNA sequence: TGTGCCAGCTCACCAAGGGGACAGGATAACTATGGCTACACCTTC.

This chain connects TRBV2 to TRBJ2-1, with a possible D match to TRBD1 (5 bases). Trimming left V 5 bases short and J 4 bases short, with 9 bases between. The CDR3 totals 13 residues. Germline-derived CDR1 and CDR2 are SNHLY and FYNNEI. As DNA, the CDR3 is TGTGCCAGCAGTTCTGACAGATACAATGAGCAGTTCTTC. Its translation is CASSSDRYNEQFF.

This CDR3 is CASSQDRDYSNQPQHF. The CDR3 nucleotides are TGTGCCAGCAGCCAGGACAGGGACTATAGCAATCAGCCCCAGCATTTT. The genes are TRBV7-6 and TRBJ1-5, with 8 bases matching TRBD1. The CDR3 extends over 16 amino acids. The V gene's germline CDR1 is SGHVS and CDR2 FNYEAQ. The V gene end was trimmed by 5 bases and the J gene end by 0 bases; junction bases not matched to a gene: 6.

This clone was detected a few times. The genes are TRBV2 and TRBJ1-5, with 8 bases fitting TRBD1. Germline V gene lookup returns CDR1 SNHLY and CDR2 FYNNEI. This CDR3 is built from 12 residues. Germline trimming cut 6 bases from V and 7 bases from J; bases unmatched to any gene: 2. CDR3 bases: TGTGCCAGCAGCGACAGGGGCCAGCCCCAGCATTTT. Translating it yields CASSDRGQPQHF.

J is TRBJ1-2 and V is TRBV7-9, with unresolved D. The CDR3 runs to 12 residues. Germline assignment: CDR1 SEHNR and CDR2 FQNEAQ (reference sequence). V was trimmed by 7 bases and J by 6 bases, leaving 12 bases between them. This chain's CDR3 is CASTLVEDGYTF. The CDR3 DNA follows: TGTGCCAGCACCCTAGTTGAAGATGGCTACACCTTC.

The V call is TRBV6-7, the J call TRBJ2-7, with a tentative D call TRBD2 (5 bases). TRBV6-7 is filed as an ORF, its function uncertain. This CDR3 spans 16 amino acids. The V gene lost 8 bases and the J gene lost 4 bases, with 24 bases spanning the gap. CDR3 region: CASLYPTRELGYEQYF. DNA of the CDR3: TGTGCCAGCCTTTATCCTACTCGGGAATTGGGATACGAGCAGTACTTC.

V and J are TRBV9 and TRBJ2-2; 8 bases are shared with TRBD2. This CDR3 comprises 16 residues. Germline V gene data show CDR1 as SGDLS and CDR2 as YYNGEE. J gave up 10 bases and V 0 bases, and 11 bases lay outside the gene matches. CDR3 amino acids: CASSVVSPGGREELFF. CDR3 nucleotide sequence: TGTGCCAGCAGCGTAGTATCCCCGGGGGGGCGAGAGGAGCTGTTTTTT. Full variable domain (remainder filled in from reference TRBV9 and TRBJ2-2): DSGVTQTPKHLITATGQRVTLRCSPRSGDLSVYWYQQSLDQGLQFLIQYYNGEERAKGNILERFSAQQFPDLHSELNLSSLELGDSALYFCASSVVSPGGREELFFGEGSRLTVL.

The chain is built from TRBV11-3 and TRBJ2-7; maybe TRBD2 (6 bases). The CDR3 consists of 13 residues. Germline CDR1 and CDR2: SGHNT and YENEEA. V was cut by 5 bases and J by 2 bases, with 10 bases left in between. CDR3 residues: CASSPGLTYEQYF. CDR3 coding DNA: TGTGCCAGCAGCCCAGGACTAACCTACGAGCAGTACTTC.

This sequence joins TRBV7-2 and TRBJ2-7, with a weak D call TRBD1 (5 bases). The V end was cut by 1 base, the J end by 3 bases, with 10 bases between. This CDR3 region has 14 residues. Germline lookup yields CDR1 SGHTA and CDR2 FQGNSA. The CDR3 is CASSLVVRDYEQYF. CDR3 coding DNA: TGTGCCAGCAGCTTAGTTGTCAGGGACTACGAGCAGTACTTC.

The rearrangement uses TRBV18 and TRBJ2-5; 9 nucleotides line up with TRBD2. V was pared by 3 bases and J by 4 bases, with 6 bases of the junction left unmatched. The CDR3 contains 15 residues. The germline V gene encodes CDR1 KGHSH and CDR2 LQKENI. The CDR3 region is CASSPTRGGGETQYF. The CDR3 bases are TGTGCCAGCTCACCCACGCGGGGGGGCGGAGAGACCCAGTACTTC.

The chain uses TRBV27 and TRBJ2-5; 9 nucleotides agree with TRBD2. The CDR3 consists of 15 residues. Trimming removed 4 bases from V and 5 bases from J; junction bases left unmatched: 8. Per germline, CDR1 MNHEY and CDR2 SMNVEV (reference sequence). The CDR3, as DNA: TGTGCCAGCAGTTCTGGCGGGGGGGCGTGGGAGACCCAGTACTTC. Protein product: CASSSGGGAWETQYF.

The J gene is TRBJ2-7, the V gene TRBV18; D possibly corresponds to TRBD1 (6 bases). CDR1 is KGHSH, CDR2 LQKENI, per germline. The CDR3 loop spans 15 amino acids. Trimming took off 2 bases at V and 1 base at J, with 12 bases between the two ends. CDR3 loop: CASSPGHQGSYEQYF. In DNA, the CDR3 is TGTGCCAGCTCACCAGGTCACCAGGGGTCCTACGAGCAGTACTTC.

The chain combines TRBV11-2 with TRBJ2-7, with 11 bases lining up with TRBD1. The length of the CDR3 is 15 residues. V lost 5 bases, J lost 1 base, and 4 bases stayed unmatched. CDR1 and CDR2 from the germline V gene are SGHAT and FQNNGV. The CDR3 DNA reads TGTGCCAGCAGCGAGGACAGGGGGCGATCCTACGAGCAGTACTTC. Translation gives CASSEDRGRSYEQYF.

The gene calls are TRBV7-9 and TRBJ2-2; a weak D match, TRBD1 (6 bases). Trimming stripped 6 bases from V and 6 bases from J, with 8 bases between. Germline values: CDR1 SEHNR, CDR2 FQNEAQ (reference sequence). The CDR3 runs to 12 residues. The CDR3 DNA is TGTGCCAGCAGACCAGGGGCCGGGGAGCTGTTTTTT. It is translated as CASRPGAGELFF.

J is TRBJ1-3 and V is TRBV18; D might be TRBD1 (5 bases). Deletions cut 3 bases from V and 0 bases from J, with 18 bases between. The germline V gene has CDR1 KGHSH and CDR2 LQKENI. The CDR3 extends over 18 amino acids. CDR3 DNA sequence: TGTGCCAGCTCACCGAACTTGGGCAGGACAAGCTCTGGAAACACCATATATTTT. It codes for CASSPNLGRTSSGNTIYF.

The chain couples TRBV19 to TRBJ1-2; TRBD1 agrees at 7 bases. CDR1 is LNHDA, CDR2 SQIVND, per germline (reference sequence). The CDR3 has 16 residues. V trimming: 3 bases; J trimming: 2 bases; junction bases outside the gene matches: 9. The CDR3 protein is CASSIGPGQANYGYTF. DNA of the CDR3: TGTGCCAGTAGTATTGGCCCCGGACAGGCGAACTATGGCTACACCTTC.

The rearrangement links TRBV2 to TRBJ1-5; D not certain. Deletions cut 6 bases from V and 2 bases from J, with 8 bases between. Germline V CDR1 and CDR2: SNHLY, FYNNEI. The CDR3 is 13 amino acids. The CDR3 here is CASRVRGNQPQHF. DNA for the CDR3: TGTGCCAGCAGAGTGAGGGGCAATCAGCCCCAGCATTTT.